One and the same sample provided the 5 T cell receptor beta chains below, sequenced in a study of blood T cells in healthy people across ages (dated by TCRdb to between 2014 and 2017). Libraries were built with 5' RACE. The data were produced on an Illumina HiSeq 2500. A second PCR of roughly 6 to 12 cycles was run with a J-beta primer mix and a sample-barcoded 5' primer. TCRdb redid the processing of the public reads, applying fastp at Q25 and MiXCR, and retained in-frame beta chains. Rows matching on CDR3 protein sequence are summarized as one entry with the most common DNA and genes. The sample contains over a million distinct CDR3 sequences, 20% to 25% of them found a single time. The top ten constitute around 0.7% of the sample. This sample also belongs to another study, concerning T cells of mothers and their children.

Sequences were obtained from blood. These receptors originate from a girl aged 2-10 years in good health.

This chain links TRBV29-1 with TRBJ2-7, with TRBD2 matching over 12 bases. CDR3 size: 14 residues. Germline V lookup: CDR1 SQVTM, CDR2 ANQGSEA. Losses at the gene ends were 4 bases for V and 3 bases for J; bases not matched to a gene: 4. The CDR3 protein is CSVVGLAGFYEQYF. DNA of the CDR3: TGCAGCGTTGTGGGACTAGCGGGTTTCTACGAGCAGTACTTC.

A few counts support this clonotype. The chain uses TRBV28 and TRBJ1-5; no reliable D call. V was clipped by 3 bases and J by 2 bases, with 14 bases between them. Germline-derived CDR1 and CDR2 are MDHEN and SYDVKM. CDR3 length equals 16 residues. In DNA form, the CDR3 reads TGTGCCAGCAGTTTCACCGGGATGCCCGGCAATCAGCCCCAGCATTTT. This codes for CASSFTGMPGNQPQHF. Combining the CDR3 with reference TRBV28 and TRBJ1-5 gives the whole variable domain DVKVTQSSRYLVKRTGEKVFLECVQDMDHENMFWYRQDPGLGLRLIYFSYDVKMKEKGDIPEGYSVSREKKERFSLILESASTNQTSMYLCASSFTGMPGNQPQHFGDGTRLSIL.

The V call is TRBV28, the J call TRBJ2-5; tentatively, D is TRBD2 (5 bases). The closer fit of TRBJ2-7 to the DNA end suggests the J call may be wrong. Per the germline V gene, CDR1 is MDHEN and CDR2 is SYDVKM. This CDR3 region has 14 residues. The chain's CDR3 is CASSLRSGYYEQYF. DNA of the CDR3: TGTGCCAGCAGTTTAAGGTCGGGATATTACGAGCAGTACTTC.

This chain links TRBV29-1 with TRBJ1-4, with D unclear. CDR1 SQVTM and CDR2 ANQGSEA come from the germline V gene. The CDR3 covers 13 residues. V was pared by 7 bases and J by 2 bases, with 11 bases between. The CDR3: CSASDTTNEKLFF. The CDR3 DNA sequence: TGCAGCGCATCAGACACTACTAATGAAAAACTGTTTTTT. Together with reference TRBV29-1 and TRBJ1-4, the CDR3 gives the full variable domain: SAVISQKPSRDICQRGTSLTIQCQVDSQVTMMFWYRQQPGQSLTLIATANQGSEATYESGFVIDKFPISRPNLTFSTLTVSNMSPEDSSIYLCSASDTTNEKLFFGSGTQLSVL.

This clonotype was recorded a few times. V gene TRBV5-1 combines with J gene TRBJ2-5; the match to TRBD2 covers 11 bases. The J call may be wrong; the DNA end is better matched by TRBJ2-7. This CDR3 is built from 14 residues. Per germline, CDR1 SGHRS and CDR2 YFSETQ. The CDR3, as DNA: TGCGCCAGCAGCCTTAGCGGGAGGGCCGACGAGCAGTACTTC. Protein: CASSLSGRADEQYF.